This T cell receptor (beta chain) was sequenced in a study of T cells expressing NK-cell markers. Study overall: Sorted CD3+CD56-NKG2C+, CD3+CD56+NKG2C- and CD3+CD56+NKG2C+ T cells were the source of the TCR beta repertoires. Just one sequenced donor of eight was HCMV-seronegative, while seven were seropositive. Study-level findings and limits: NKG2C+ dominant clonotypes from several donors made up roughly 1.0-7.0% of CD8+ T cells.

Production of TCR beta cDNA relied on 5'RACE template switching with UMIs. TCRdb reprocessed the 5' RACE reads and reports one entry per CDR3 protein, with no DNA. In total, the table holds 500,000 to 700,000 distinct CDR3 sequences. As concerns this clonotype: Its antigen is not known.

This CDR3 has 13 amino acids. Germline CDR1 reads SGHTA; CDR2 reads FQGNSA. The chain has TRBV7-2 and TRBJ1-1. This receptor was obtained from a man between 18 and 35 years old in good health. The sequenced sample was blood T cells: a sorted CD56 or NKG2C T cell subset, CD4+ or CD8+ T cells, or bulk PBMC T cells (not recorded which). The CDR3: CASSSRFGTEAFF.